A single sample gave rise to the 14 T cell receptor beta chains below, sequenced in a study of blood T cell repertoires in COVID-19. Only in-frame clones appear in the TCRdb table, and some are missing; sequencing was by immunoSEQ multiplex PCR. The repertoire includes 200,000 to 300,000 clones, about 87% of them detected once, and approximately 4.3% sits in the top ten. Source material: peripheral blood. The receptors here all came from a man between 60 and 70 years old who had recovered from COVID-19.

V usage is TRBV5-5 and J usage is TRBJ2-7; 10 bases match TRBD1. From germline, CDR1 is SGHKS and CDR2 YYEKEE (reference sequence). J lost 7 bases, V lost 0 bases, and 4 bases had no gene match. CDR3 length equals 14 residues. DNA for the CDR3: TGTGCCAGCAGCTTGGGACAGGGGGCGAGGGAGCAGTACTTC. This gives the protein CASSLGQGAREQYF.

The rearrangement uses TRBV12-3 or TRBV12-4 and TRBJ2-3; possible D gene TRBD1, 5 bases. The CDR3 has 13 residues. V lost 6 bases, J lost 0 bases, and 7 bases lay in between. CDR3 amino acids: CASSRTSTDTQYF. In nucleotides, the CDR3 is TGTGCCAGCAGCCGGACAAGCACAGATACGCAGTATTTT.

The rearrangement joins TRBV6-5 to TRBJ1-1; 10 positions match TRBD1. The CDR3 covers 12 residues. Germline V gives CDR1 MNHEY, CDR2 SVGAGI. The J segment lost 11 bases and the V segment lost 5 bases, leaving 5 bases of the junction unmatched. CDR3 sequence (DNA): TGTGCCAGCAGTAACGACAGGGGGCCCGCTTTCTTT. Its protein product is CASSNDRGPAFF.

This rearrangement joins TRBV21-1 to TRBJ2-3; no check of the table's D call, TRBD1, against the DNA was made. TRBV21-1 is a documented pseudogene. CDR3 length: 16 residues. CDR3 sequence reads: CASSKEGRGLGDTQYF. The CDR3 coding sequence is TGTGCCAGCAGCAAAGAGGGCAGGGGGCTCGGAGATACGCAGTATTTT.

The V and J genes are TRBV6-6 and TRBJ2-1; 9 bases fit TRBD1. CDR1 and CDR2 (germline): MNHNY, SVGAGI (reference sequence). The CDR3 contains 16 residues. With V trimmed by 1 base and J by 5 bases, 6 bases remained unmatched. CDR3 residues: CASSYWGQGPNNEQFF. In DNA, the CDR3 is TGTGCCAGCAGTTACTGGGGACAGGGACCGAACAATGAGCAGTTCTTC.

The chain carries TRBV7-9 and TRBJ1-2, with D perhaps TRBD1 (6 bases). V shed 1 base and J shed 4 bases, with 10 bases lying between them. Germline-derived CDR1 and CDR2 are SEHNR and FQNEAQ (reference sequence). The CDR3 extends over 14 amino acids. CDR3 in DNA: TGTGCCAGCAGCTTAGTGGGGGCCAGCTATGGCTACACCTTC. Protein product: CASSLVGASYGYTF. Full variable domain (rest looked up from reference TRBV7-9 and TRBJ1-2): DTGVSQNPRHKITKRGQNVTFRCDPISEHNRLYWYRQTLGQGPEFLTYFQNEAQLEKSRLLSDRFSAERPKGSFSTLEIQRTEQGDSAMYLCASSLVGASYGYTFGSGTRLTVV.

The chain is built from TRBV5-1 and TRBJ2-5; D call uncertain. Germline loops: CDR1 SGHRS, CDR2 YFSETQ. The CDR3 runs to 12 residues. V was trimmed by 3 bases and J by 1 base, leaving 4 bases between them. The CDR3 coding sequence is TGCGCCAGCAGCTCGGGCCAAGAGACCCAGTACTTC. Translating gives CASSSGQETQYF.

The genes are TRBV5-6 and TRBJ1-2, with TRBD1 identical over 8 bases. This CDR3 comprises 13 residues. Germline assignment: CDR1 SGHDT and CDR2 YYEEEE. Trimming at V came to 4 bases and at J to 1 base, leaving 0 bases not matched to a gene. Here the CDR3 DNA reads TGTGCCAGCAGCGGACAGGGTAACTATGGCTACACCTTC. Translating gives CASSGQGNYGYTF.

This clone was seen more than once but under ten times. The CDR3 spells CASSVGALPTNEKLFF. The CDR3 DNA reads TGTGCCAGCAGCGTAGGGGCCCTACCAACTAATGAAAAACTGTTTTTT. The chain joins TRBV9 to TRBJ1-4; D unresolved. V gave up 0 bases and J gave up 0 bases, with 9 bases separating them. Germline assignment: CDR1 SGDLS and CDR2 YYNGEE. There are 16 residues in the CDR3.

V is TRBV21-1 and J is TRBJ2-3; the DNA was not compared with TRBD2, the D call given in the table. TRBV21-1 is shown as a pseudogene. The length of the CDR3 is 15 residues. CDR3 coding DNA: TGTGCCAGCAGCAAATGGGAGGGGAAGACAGATACGCAGTATTTT. This encodes CASSKWEGKTDTQYF.

The CDR3 nucleotides are TGTGCCAGCAGTGAATTGACAGGGGGCGCAGAGACCCAGTACTTC. This translates into CASSELTGGAETQYF. This sequence joins TRBV2 and TRBJ2-5, with 10 bases matching TRBD1. Trimming at V came to 2 bases and at J to 4 bases, leaving 4 bases not matched to a gene. The germline V gene has CDR1 SNHLY and CDR2 FYNNEI. The CDR3 totals 15 residues.

J is TRBJ1-6 and V is TRBV11-2, with D possibly being TRBD1 (5 bases). This CDR3 comprises 13 residues. The V and J ends lost 6 bases and 7 bases respectively, with 10 bases between them. Germline V gene sequence: CDR1 SGHAT, CDR2 FQNNGV. This CDR3 reads CASRRQTNSPLHF. In DNA form, the CDR3 reads TGTGCCAGCAGGAGACAGACGAATTCACCCCTCCACTTT.

The J gene is TRBJ2-5, the V gene TRBV5-1, with a tentative D call TRBD2 (7 bases). Trimming took off 4 bases at V and 4 bases at J, with 26 bases between the two ends. Germline V CDR1 and CDR2: SGHRS, YFSETQ. The CDR3 loop spans 18 amino acids. CDR3 sequence (DNA): TGCGCCAGCAGCCCCAGTAGGGGGGGCGCAGGTTTATTAGAGACCCAGTACTTC. Translated, it gives CASSPSRGGAGLLETQYF.

J is TRBJ1-2 and V is TRBV6-5, with D uncertain. V shed 7 bases and J shed 2 bases, with 11 bases lying between them. The length of the CDR3 is 13 residues. Germline V CDR1 and CDR2: MNHEY, SVGAGI. This chain's CDR3 is CASKKTRNYGYTF. Written as DNA, the CDR3 is TGTGCCAGCAAAAAGACACGAAACTATGGCTACACCTTC.